This T cell receptor beta chain was found in a study of blood T cell repertoires in COVID-19. Study context: The origin of the acute and convalescent COVID-19 samples was the United States, Italy and Spain.

CDR3 length: 15 amino acids. In germline, CDR1 is LGHDT, CDR2 YNNKEL (reference sequence). J lost 9 bases, V lost 3 bases, and 7 bases had no gene match. Those enrolled in Seattle joined during active infection and were followed longitudinally afterward. In the study's own analysis: Amplification with reference gene primers provided the estimates of nucleated cell counts. TCRdb's table, derived via immunoSEQ multiplex PCR, lists solely in-frame clones and lacks some. V, J and clone size were drawn from that table, and D and trimming were deduced from the DNA. The table has under 200,000 clones, 85% seen once.

The source material was peripheral blood. The sequence came from a man aged 55 to 69 with COVID-19, enrolled during active disease. This rearrangement joins TRBV3-1 (or the pseudogene TRBV3-2) to TRBJ1-6; 8 bases line up with TRBD1. The CDR3 region is CASSHRTGKSSPLHF. CDR3 in DNA: TGTGCCAGCAGCCATAGGACAGGGAAGAGTTCACCCCTCCACTTT.